The 10 T cell receptor beta chains in this list originate from one sample, sequenced in a study of cytomegalovirus exposure and HLA in healthy donors. Primers for the PCR totalled 60 Vbeta and 13 Jbeta. Using immunoSEQ multiplex PCR, the repertoire was profiled, and TCRdb retains in-frame clones only, with some absent. The sample has roughly 200,000 clones. Input material: PBMCs. All receptors derive from a girl aged 2 to 9 in good health and CMV-seropositive.

The V and J genes are TRBV6-5 and TRBJ2-2; TRBD1 might be the D (5 bases). CDR1 and CDR2 from the germline V gene are MNHEY and SVGAGI. The CDR3 contains 14 residues. The germline V and J ends were trimmed by 6 bases and 5 bases, with 13 bases remaining between them. CDR3 region: CASRGVGRTGELFF. CDR3 nucleotides: TGTGCCAGCAGAGGGGTCGGACGAACCGGGGAGCTGTTTTTT.

The chain links TRBV5-8 to TRBJ1-4; D unresolved. With 0 bases removed from V and 7 bases from J, the gap between germline ends came to 10 bases. The CDR3 sequence is 14 residues long. Per the germline V gene, CDR1 is SGHTS and CDR2 is YDEGEE. The CDR3 coding sequence is TGTGCCAGCAGCTTGGTGGCAAGGAGTGAAAAACTGTTTTTT. Encoded protein: CASSLVARSEKLFF.

V and J are TRBV9 and TRBJ2-7; no firm D call. Trimming shortened V by 0 bases and J by 4 bases, and 8 bases separated the two germline ends. This CDR3 has 13 amino acids. Germline lookup yields CDR1 SGDLS and CDR2 YYNGEE. In DNA form, the CDR3 reads TGTGCCAGCAGCGTAGGGCAGTTTTACGAGCAGTACTTC. Translation gives CASSVGQFYEQYF.

J is TRBJ2-5 and V is TRBV19; weak D call: TRBD1 (5 bases). Per the germline V gene, CDR1 is LNHDA and CDR2 is SQIVND (reference sequence). V was shortened by 5 bases and J by 7 bases, with 20 bases between the two germline ends. This CDR3 spans 15 amino acids. The CDR3 spells CASSSDIPGYRTQYF. CDR3 coding DNA: TGTGCCAGTAGTTCGGACATCCCCGGGTATAGGACCCAGTACTTC.

This sequence joins TRBV5-1 and TRBJ2-7, with D possibly being TRBD1 (5 bases). The CDR3 is made up of 16 amino acids. Trimming shortened V by 0 bases and J by 6 bases, and 19 bases separated the two germline ends. The V gene's germline CDR1 is SGHRS and CDR2 YFSETQ. DNA of the CDR3: TGCGCCAGCAGCTTGGCCAAAATAAGGGGATCAGGCGAGCAGTACTTC. It is translated as CASSLAKIRGSGEQYF.

The chain uses TRBV7-9 and TRBJ2-7; D is unresolved. The length of the CDR3 is 14 residues. The V gene's germline CDR1 is SEHNR and CDR2 FQNEAQ (reference sequence). Trimming left V 5 bases short and J 7 bases short, with 18 bases between. The CDR3 sequence is CASSNLVRPEEQYF. The CDR3 region has the DNA TGTGCCAGCAGCAATCTGGTACGGCCGGAGGAGCAGTACTTC.

The rearrangement joins TRBV18 to TRBJ2-1, with D unresolved. In germline, CDR1 is KGHSH, CDR2 LQKENI. There are 13 residues in the CDR3. Between the trimmed V and J ends, which lost 4 bases and 9 bases, there was a span of 13 bases. The CDR3 DNA sequence: TGTGCCAGCTCACTACAACAAGCGAGTGAGCAGTTCTTC. Translation: CASSLQQASEQFF. The full variable domain, completed using reference TRBV18 and TRBJ2-1, is NAGVMQNPRHLVRRRGQEARLRCSPMKGHSHVYWYRQLPEEGLKFMVYLQKENIIDESGMPKERFSAEFPKEGPSILRIQQVVRGDSAAYFCASSLQQASEQFFGPGTRLTVL.

The chain combines TRBV19 with TRBJ1-2, with 7 bases fitting TRBD1. The germline gives CDR1 LNHDA, CDR2 SQIVND (reference sequence). The CDR3 spans 18 residues. V lost 2 bases, J lost 2 bases, and 14 bases stayed unmatched. CDR3 amino acids: CASSILPPRGAINYGYTF. The CDR3 nucleotides are TGTGCCAGTAGTATATTACCGCCCAGGGGGGCAATAAACTATGGCTACACCTTC.

This chain connects TRBV5-6 to TRBJ1-1; perhaps TRBD1 as D (6 bases). Trimming shortened V by 4 bases and J by 0 bases, and 13 bases separated the two germline ends. The CDR3 is 15 amino acids. Looked up from germline, CDR1 is SGHDT and CDR2 is YYEEEE. The CDR3 DNA is TGTGCCAGCAGCAGGAGCGGACAGATGAACACTGAAGCTTTCTTT. It is translated as CASSRSGQMNTEAFF.

The DNA of the CDR3 is TGTGCCAGCAGGGAGGGCGGGGGCTCGCACCAAAACTATGGCTACACCTTC. Its translation is CASREGGGSHQNYGYTF. The chain uses TRBV5-6 and TRBJ1-2, with D perhaps matching TRBD1 (6 bases). Germline loops: CDR1 SGHDT, CDR2 YYEEEE. The V gene lost 5 bases and the J gene lost 2 bases, with 22 bases spanning the gap. This CDR3 region has 17 residues.